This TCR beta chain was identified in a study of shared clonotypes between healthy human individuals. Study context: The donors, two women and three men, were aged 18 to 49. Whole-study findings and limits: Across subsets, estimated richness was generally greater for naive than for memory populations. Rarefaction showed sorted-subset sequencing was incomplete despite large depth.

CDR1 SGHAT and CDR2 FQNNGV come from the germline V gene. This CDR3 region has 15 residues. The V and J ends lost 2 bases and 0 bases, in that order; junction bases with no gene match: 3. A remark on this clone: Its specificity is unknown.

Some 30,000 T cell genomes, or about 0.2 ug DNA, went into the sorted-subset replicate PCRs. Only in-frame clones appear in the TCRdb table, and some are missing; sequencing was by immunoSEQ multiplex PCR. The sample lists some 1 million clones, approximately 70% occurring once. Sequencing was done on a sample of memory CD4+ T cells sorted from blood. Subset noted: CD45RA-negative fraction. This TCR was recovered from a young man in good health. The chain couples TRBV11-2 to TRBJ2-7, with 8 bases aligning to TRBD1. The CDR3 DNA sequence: TGTGCCAGCAGCTTAAAAGGACAGGGCTCCTACGAGCAGTACTTC. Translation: CASSLKGQGSYEQYF.